A selection of T cell receptor beta chains follows, all from one sample in a study of Graves' ophthalmopathy and Graves' hyperthyroidism. A single record per CDR3 protein comes from TCRdb applying MiXCR to the multiplex PCR reads. In the table there are under 350,000 distinct CDR3 sequences, roughly 17% of which are singletons. The sequenced sample consisted of peripheral blood. The receptors originated from an adult man with Graves' ophthalmopathy. CDR3s include the opening cysteine and the closing phenylalanine or tryptophan. A D gene is named only where the DNA matches it firmly. The size entry is marked missing in some rows and otherwise reads once, few, many or a size class.

size	D	V	J	DNA	CDR3
many	TRBD1	TRBV29-1	TRBJ2-5	TGCAGCGTTTGGCCCGCGGGACAGGGGGCAGAGACCCAGTACTTC	CSVWPAGQGAETQYF
many	TRBD1	TRBV30	TRBJ1-6	TGTGCCTGGAAATTGGACAGGGGGCCTTCACCCCTCCACTTT	CAWKLDRGPSPLHF
many	NA	TRBV27	TRBJ2-7	TGTGCCAGCAGAAAACAGGGTCCCCTCACCTACGAGCAGTACTTC	CASRKQGPLTYEQYF
NA	TRBD1	TRBV24-1	TRBJ2-7	TGTGCCACCAGTGATTCCGGGACAGGAAGAAACGAGCAGTACTTC	CATSDSGTGRNEQYF
many	NA	TRBV12-3/TRBV12-4	TRBJ1-1	TGTGCCAGCAGAGTCGGGGGGAGGGAAGCTTTCTTT	CASRVGGREAFF
many	NA	TRBV29-1	TRBJ2-2	TGCAGCGCCGGGGGGACAGGTGGGAGAACTGGGGAGCTGTTTTTT	CSAGGTGGRTGELFF
many	NA	TRBV2	TRBJ2-5	TGTGCCAGCAGTGACGGGACACCATATCAAGAGACCCAGTACTTC	CASSDGTPYQETQYF
many	NA	TRBV3-1	TRBJ1-1	TGTGCCAGCAGCCATGCACGGACCGTAGGAGCTTTCTTT	CASSHARTVGAFF
many	NA	TRBV12-3/TRBV12-4	TRBJ2-2	TGTGCCAGCAGTTTAGCGGGCTCTACAGGGGAGCTGTTTTTT	CASSLAGSTGELFF
NA	TRBD1	TRBV20-1	TRBJ1-5	TGCAGTGCTAGAGAGTCTTGGACAGGGGTAATTCAGCCCCAGCATTTT	CSARESWTGVIQPQHF
many	NA	TRBV7-9	TRBJ1-2	TGTGCCAGCAGCTTAGGGCAGGGCCGCGGCTACACCTTC	CASSLGQGRGYTF
many	NA	TRBV3-1	TRBJ1-3	TGTGCCAGCAGCCAAGATCCGGGCAGCTCTGGAAACACCATATATTTT	CASSQDPGSSGNTIYF
few	NA	TRBV29-1	TRBJ2-7	TGCAGCGTTAACCGGGACACTACCTACGAGCAGTACTTC	CSVNRDTTYEQYF
many	TRBD1	TRBV6-2/TRBV6-3	TRBJ2-5	TGTGCCAGCAGTGACCTGGGACAGGGATCGAAGACCCAGTACTTC	CASSDLGQGSKTQYF
few	TRBD2	TRBV6-2/TRBV6-3	TRBJ2-5	TGTGCCAGCAGACCGAGCGGGGAAGGGACCCAGTACTTC	CASRPSGEGTQYF
many	TRBD1	TRBV7-9	TRBJ1-6	TGTGCCAGCAGCCCACGACAGGGGGTTAACTATAATTCACCCCTCCACTTT	CASSPRQGVNYNSPLHF
many	NA	TRBV6-2/TRBV6-3	TRBJ2-2	TGTGCCAGCAGTTACCAGCGGGCGGTCACCGGGGAGCTGTTTTTT	CASSYQRAVTGELFF
once	NA	TRBV30	TRBJ1-1	TGTGCCTGGGCGCGTATGAACACTGAAGCTTTCTTT	CAWARMNTEAFF
many	NA	TRBV20-1	TRBJ2-5	TGCAGTGCTAGAGATCGGCTGACCTTGGAGACCCAGTACTTC	CSARDRLTLETQYF
many	NA	TRBV27	TRBJ1-2	TGTGCCAGCACCTGGGCTGGCTACACCTTC	CASTWAGYTF
NA	NA	TRBV11-1	TRBJ2-7	TGTGCCAGCAGCTTAAGCCTACCCTACGAGCAGTACTTC	CASSLSLPYEQYF
many	TRBD2	TRBV6-1	TRBJ2-5	TGTGCCAGCATCCTGAGTGGGAGCGGGACAGAGACCCAGTACTTC	CASILSGSGTETQYF
many	NA	TRBV5-1	TRBJ2-5	TGCGCCAGCAGCAGGGAAGCGGCCACCGGGGAGACCCAGTACTTC	CASSREAATGETQYF
many	NA	TRBV6-1	TRBJ1-3	TGTGCCAGCAGTATGCTCTCGGAATCTGGAAACACCATATATTTT	CASSMLSESGNTIYF
many	NA	TRBV11-2	TRBJ1-2	TGTGCCAGCAGCTTAGGACGGATCTATGGCTACACCTTC	CASSLGRIYGYTF
many	TRBD1	TRBV4-1	TRBJ1-6	TGCGCCAGCAGCCATGCAGGGGGCGTACAAGGTGCCCCCCTCCACTTT	CASSHAGGVQGAPLHF
many	NA	TRBV6-1	TRBJ1-2	TGTGCCAGCAGTGAAGAAAGGGCCTCGTATGGCTACACCTTC	CASSEERASYGYTF
many	NA	TRBV7-9	TRBJ2-7	TGTGCCAGCAGCTTAACGACAGGTATCAACGAGCAGTACTTC	CASSLTTGINEQYF
NA	TRBD2	TRBV7-8	TRBJ2-7	TGTGCCAGCAGCTTAGAGGGTGCGGGGGGGTCCTACGAGCAGTACTTC	CASSLEGAGGSYEQYF
many	NA	TRBV29-1	TRBJ1-5	TGCAGCGTTGAGGTTTTAGGGGGACAGCCCCAGCATTTT	CSVEVLGGQPQHF
many	TRBD2	TRBV2	TRBJ2-5	TGTGCCAGCCCCGACGGGGGGAGACAAGAGACCCAGTACTTC	CASPDGGRQETQYF
many	TRBD1	TRBV2	TRBJ2-7	TGTGCCAGCAGTGTATCAGAGACAGGGGTTGAGCAGTACTTC	CASSVSETGVEQYF
NA	NA	TRBV14	TRBJ1-6	TGTGCCAGCAGCCAAAGAGGCCAGGGGAGGCCACCCCTCCACTTT	CASSQRGQGRPPLHF
NA	TRBD2	TRBV20-1	TRBJ2-7	TGCGGGCCCGCCGGGAGCGGGGGCGAGCAGTACTTC	CGPAGSGGEQYF
many	NA	TRBV28	TRBJ1-1	TGTGCCAGCAGTTTATTGGGCAGGGCTTTCTTCTCTGAAGCTTTCTTT	CASSLLGRAFFSEAFF
many	NA	TRBV19	TRBJ1-1	TGTGCCAGTAGTATGGGCAGGGTGGACACTGAAGCTTTCTTT	CASSMGRVDTEAFF
many	NA	TRBV7-2	TRBJ2-2	TGTGCCAGCAGTGACAGGACCGCGAACACCGGGGAGCTGTTTTTT	CASSDRTANTGELFF
many	TRBD2	TRBV3-1	TRBJ2-5	TGTGCCAGCAGCCAAGATTCTAGGGACTACGGGGAGACCCAGTACTTC	CASSQDSRDYGETQYF
many	NA	TRBV11-1	TRBJ2-7	TGTGCCAGCAGCCACAGGGTAGGGTCGAGAAAGGACTCCTACGAGCAGTACTTC	CASSHRVGSRKDSYEQYF
many	TRBD2	TRBV12-3/TRBV12-4	TRBJ2-3	TGTGCCAGCAGCAACCGAGCGGGAGCAGGAGATACGCAGTATTTT	CASSNRAGAGDTQYF
many	TRBD2	TRBV12-3/TRBV12-4	TRBJ2-7	TGTGCCAGCAGTTTCTCTAGCGGGCTGGGCGAGCAGTACTTC	CASSFSSGLGEQYF
many	TRBD1	TRBV29-1	TRBJ1-2	TGCAGCGTTGAGGAGGACAGGTCCCGGACGGGCTACACCTTC	CSVEEDRSRTGYTF
many	TRBD1	TRBV6-5	TRBJ2-4	TGTGCCAGCAGTTACTCCGGGACAGGGGCTGCCAAAAACATTCAGTACTTC	CASSYSGTGAAKNIQYF
once	NA	TRBV12-3/TRBV12-4	TRBJ1-1	TGTGCCAGCGCCCAGAGGGCTGAAGCTTTCTTT	CASAQRAEAFF
many	NA	TRBV4-2	TRBJ2-6	TGTGCCAGCAGCCAAGCGTCTGGGGCAGGGGGGGCCAACGTCCTGACTTTC	CASSQASGAGGANVLTF
many	NA	TRBV19	TRBJ2-1	TGTGCCGCCCCCGTCTACAATGAGCAGTTCTTC	CAAPVYNEQFF
few	NA	TRBV6-1	TRBJ1-5	TGTGCCAGTGGGAATCAGCCCCAGCATTTT	CASGNQPQHF
many	TRBD2	TRBV7-9	TRBJ2-5	TGTGCCAGCGATTTCGGGAGGAGAGAGACCCAGTACTTC	CASDFGRRETQYF
many	TRBD2	TRBV29-1	TRBJ2-5	TGCAGCGCCGGCCCGGGGGGGGGCGGGGAGACCCAGTACTTC	CSAGPGGGGETQYF
many	NA	TRBV19	TRBJ1-2	TGTGCCAGTAGCATGAGGGACGGCTATGGCTACACCTTC	CASSMRDGYGYTF
many	NA	TRBV6-2/TRBV6-3	TRBJ2-7	TGTGCCAGCAGTTACTCCCCTGGAAAGCGGACCTCCTACGAGCAGTACTTC	CASSYSPGKRTSYEQYF
many	NA	TRBV12-3/TRBV12-4	TRBJ2-5	TGTGCCAGCAGTCCCCCCCAGCGGGCACAAGAGACCCAGTACTTC	CASSPPQRAQETQYF
many	NA	TRBV6-5	TRBJ1-2	TGTGCCAGCAGTTACATTGTAAACTATGGCTACACCTTC	CASSYIVNYGYTF
many	NA	TRBV11-2	TRBJ1-5	TGTGCCAGCAGCTTTTCTGGGGCAGGCAATCAGCCCCAGCATTTT	CASSFSGAGNQPQHF
many	TRBD1	TRBV4-3	TRBJ2-5	TGCGCCAGCAGCCCAACCGGGACAGGGGGCCGGGAGACCCAGTACTTC	CASSPTGTGGRETQYF
many	NA	TRBV11-2	TRBJ1-1	TGTGCCAGCAGCTTAGATGGGCCAAGGGGTGGGACTGAAGCTTTCTTT	CASSLDGPRGGTEAFF
many	NA	TRBV6-1	TRBJ1-5	TGTGCCAGCAGTGAACAACAGGATACCTACAATCAGCCCCAGCATTTT	CASSEQQDTYNQPQHF
many	TRBD1	TRBV20-1	TRBJ2-2	TGCAGTGCTAGGAATGGACAGGGAACGAACACCGGGGAGCTGTTTTTT	CSARNGQGTNTGELFF